Following are 22 T cell receptor beta chains from one sample sequenced in a study of control samples from healthy donors and cancer patients. This table comes from immunoSEQ multiplex PCR, and its TCRdb copy is limited to in-frame clones, with some not included. The data hold under 20,000 clones, with 82% observed a single time. Sequenced: PBMCs. These receptors originate from a man at least 80 years old with head and neck cancer.

V gene TRBV20-1 combines with J gene TRBJ2-3; TRBD2 might be the D (5 bases). The germline V and J ends were trimmed by 3 bases and 6 bases, with 10 bases remaining between them. The germline V gene encodes CDR1 DFQATT and CDR2 SNEGSKA (reference sequence). CDR3 length: 12 amino acids. The CDR3 DNA is TGCAGTGCTAGTAAGCCGGGGGATACGCAGTATTTT. It specifies CSASKPGDTQYF.

The rearrangement links TRBV6-6 to TRBJ1-1; unclear D gene. The CDR3 extends over 12 amino acids. Per the germline V gene, CDR1 is MNHNY and CDR2 is SVGAGI (reference sequence). Trimming stripped 0 bases from V and 8 bases from J, with 7 bases between. CDR3 protein: CASSYSSTEAFF. The CDR3 nucleotides are TGTGCCAGCAGTTACTCTTCCACCGAAGCTTTCTTT.

The genes are TRBV4-1 and TRBJ1-1; tentatively, D is TRBD1 (5 bases). Trimming pared 0 bases from V and 10 bases from J, leaving 15 bases between. CDR3 size: 14 residues. Germline V gives CDR1 MGHRA, CDR2 YSYEKL. The CDR3 spells CASSQDWEGEGAFF. The DNA for the CDR3 is TGCGCCAGCAGCCAAGATTGGGAAGGGGAGGGAGCTTTCTTT.

This rearrangement joins TRBV2 to TRBJ2-7; TRBD2 might be the D (5 bases). Germline V gene sequence: CDR1 SNHLY, CDR2 FYNNEI. This CDR3 has 13 residues. V was clipped by 5 bases and J by 4 bases, with 12 bases between them. The CDR3 here is CASSHGESYEQYF. The CDR3 DNA is TGTGCCAGCAGTCACGGGGAATCTTACGAGCAGTACTTC.

The chain is built from TRBV13 and TRBJ2-1; 9 nucleotides align to TRBD2. The CDR3 runs 17 residues. From germline, CDR1 is PRHDT and CDR2 FYEKMQ (reference sequence). The junction had 8 bases not matched to a gene; V was cut back by 5 bases and J by 0 bases. The CDR3: CASSPWLAGDSYNEQFF. The DNA for the CDR3 is TGTGCCAGCAGCCCCTGGTTAGCGGGGGACTCCTACAATGAGCAGTTCTTC.

In this sample, this clone turned up a few times. The DNA of the CDR3 is TGTGCCAGCTCACCAAGGAGGTTTGGACGGTACTTC. Encoded protein: CASSPRRFGRYF. The V and J genes are TRBV18 and TRBJ2-5; D may be TRBD2 (5 bases). V lost 2 bases to trimming and J lost 13 bases, with 14 bases between them. The germline CDR1 and CDR2 sequences are KGHSH and LQKENI. This CDR3 has 12 amino acids.

The J gene is TRBJ2-7, the V gene TRBV2; D unclear. V gave up 1 base and J gave up 4 bases, with 5 bases separating them. The CDR3 sequence is 12 residues long. CDR1 and CDR2 (germline): SNHLY, FYNNEI. The CDR3 DNA reads TGTGCCAGCAGTGAAGGGTCTTACGAGCAGTACTTC. It is translated as CASSEGSYEQYF.

A few counts support this clone. The chain uses TRBV29-1 and TRBJ2-7; perhaps TRBD1 as D (5 bases). In germline, CDR1 is SQVTM, CDR2 ANQGSEA. With 5 bases removed from V and 3 bases from J, the gap between germline ends came to 11 bases. The CDR3 has 12 residues. DNA of the CDR3: TGCAGCGTTAACGTCCAGGGCTACGAGCAGTACTTC. Its translation is CSVNVQGYEQYF.

The gene calls are TRBV27 and TRBJ1-2; 10 bases agree with TRBD1. The V gene end was trimmed by 6 bases and the J gene end by 0 bases; junction bases not matched to a gene: 4. This CDR3 is built from 15 residues. Germline V CDR1 and CDR2: MNHEY, SMNVEV (reference sequence). The CDR3: CASRGQGHSNYGYTF. The CDR3 DNA sequence: TGTGCCAGCAGGGGACAGGGGCACTCTAACTATGGCTACACCTTC.

This clone was seen more than once but under ten times. The rearrangement joins TRBV5-6 to TRBJ2-7; 9 positions agree with TRBD1. After removal of 0 bases from V and 4 bases from J, the junction contained 8 bases not matched to a gene. Germline-derived CDR1 and CDR2 are SGHDT and YYEEEE. The CDR3 is 16 amino acids. CDR3 DNA: TGTGCCAGCAGCTTGGGTATTGGGACAGGGAAGTACGAGCAGTACTTC. Its protein product is CASSLGIGTGKYEQYF.

The J gene is TRBJ2-2, the V gene TRBV5-1; D may be TRBD2 (7 bases). Trimming cost V 5 bases and J 4 bases, with 21 bases left between them. The CDR3 contains 17 residues. Germline V gene data show CDR1 as SGHRS and CDR2 as YFSETQ. The CDR3 loop reads CASRPGGGGAGTGELFF. The CDR3 DNA is TGCGCCAGCAGACCGGGCGGCGGGGGCGCCGGCACCGGGGAGCTGTTTTTT.

This clone is a singleton in its sample. The chain has TRBV6-2 or TRBV6-3 and TRBJ2-4, with 8 bases aligning to TRBD1. This CDR3 region has 18 residues. Trimming removed 2 bases from V and 2 bases from J; junction bases left unmatched: 11. Germline V gene data show CDR1 as MNHEY and CDR2 as SVGEGT. The CDR3 reads CASSYPRGRGQSKNIQYF. The CDR3 DNA sequence: TGTGCCAGCAGTTACCCTCGCGGCAGGGGGCAGTCCAAAAACATTCAGTACTTC.

V gene TRBV7-3 combines with J gene TRBJ2-3; 14 bases are a match to TRBD2. CDR3 length equals 20 residues. V shed 5 bases, J shed 1 base, and the junction held 14 bases outside the gene matches. In germline, CDR1 is SGHTA, CDR2 FQGTGA. The CDR3 DNA reads as TGTGCCAGCAGCCGCCGGGGACTAGCGGGAGACATATTCGGCACAGATACGCAGTATTTT. Protein: CASSRRGLAGDIFGTDTQYF.

The chain employs TRBV7-2 and TRBJ2-7; D uncertain. The CDR3 loop spans 13 amino acids. Per germline, CDR1 SGHTA and CDR2 FQGNSA. The ends were cut back, 8 bases at V and 2 bases at J, with 13 bases in the middle. The CDR3 region is CASGRGRTYEQYF. CDR3 DNA sequence: TGTGCCAGCGGAAGAGGCAGGACCTACGAGCAGTACTTC.

V and J are TRBV18 and TRBJ1-1, with 8 bases that match TRBD1. The CDR3 runs 15 residues. Trimming took 0 bases from V and 1 from J; bases not matched to a gene: 1. CDR1 KGHSH and CDR2 LQKENI come from the germline V gene. This CDR3 is CASSPPQGANTEAFF. The CDR3 nucleotides read TGTGCCAGCTCACCACCCCAGGGGGCGAACACTGAAGCTTTCTTT.

This chain joins TRBV7-9 and TRBJ2-7; the match to TRBD2 covers 9 bases. The CDR3 contains 16 residues. V dropped 5 bases and J dropped 2; count of bases not matched to a gene: 10. Germline V gives CDR1 SEHNR, CDR2 FQNEAQ (reference sequence). This CDR3 is CASSPLAGTTAYEQYF. In DNA, the CDR3 is TGTGCCAGCAGCCCTCTAGCGGGAACAACCGCCTACGAGCAGTACTTC.

The chain employs TRBV28 and TRBJ1-3, with D perhaps matching TRBD1 (5 bases). Looked up from germline, CDR1 is MDHEN and CDR2 is SYDVKM. The V gene lost 6 bases and the J gene lost 0 bases, with 12 bases spanning the gap. This CDR3 comprises 15 residues. The CDR3 spells CASRPVDTSGNTIYF. The DNA for the CDR3 is TGTGCCAGCAGGCCTGTGGACACCTCTGGAAACACCATATATTTT.

This clone was found a few times. This chain's CDR3 is CASSSDWGSEAFF. The CDR3 nucleotides are TGCGCCAGCAGCTCGGATTGGGGCAGTGAAGCTTTCTTT. The chain uses TRBV5-1 and TRBJ1-1, with a weak D call TRBD1 (5 bases). Trimming took 3 bases from V and 7 from J, leaving 13 bases between them. Germline V gene sequence: CDR1 SGHRS, CDR2 YFSETQ. The CDR3 has 13 amino acids.

The V and J genes are TRBV9 and TRBJ2-3; D may be TRBD1 or TRBD2 (5 bases each). Germline CDR1 is SGDLS and CDR2 is YYNGEE. Trimming left V 4 bases short and J 7 bases short, with 16 bases between. CDR3 length: 14 residues. CDR3 nucleotides: TGTGCCAGCAGCCCCTGGGACGGAAGAAATACGCAGTATTTT. Residues: CASSPWDGRNTQYF. Looking up the rest from reference TRBV9 and TRBJ2-3 gives the full variable domain: DSGVTQTPKHLITATGQRVTLRCSPRSGDLSVYWYQQSLDQGLQFLIQYYNGEERAKGNILERFSAQQFPDLHSELNLSSLELGDSALYFCASSPWDGRNTQYFGPGTRLTVL.

The rearrangement uses TRBV28 and TRBJ1-1; 9 bases line up with TRBD1. The CDR3 contains 20 residues. Germline CDR1 and CDR2: MDHEN and SYDVKM. V dropped 6 bases and J dropped 3; count of bases not matched to a gene: 23. CDR3 coding DNA: TGTGCCAGCAGGCTTACCCCATTTATCCCGTTACAGGGGGCGTACACTGAAGCTTTCTTT. Encoded protein: CASRLTPFIPLQGAYTEAFF.

V and J are TRBV29-1 and TRBJ2-1, with 7 bases identical to TRBD1. V was clipped by 4 bases and J by 4 bases; unmatched bases: 4. The CDR3 has 13 amino acids. Germline V gene lookup returns CDR1 SQVTM and CDR2 ANQGSEA. The chain's CDR3 is CSVGRDRYNEQFF. The CDR3 DNA reads TGCAGCGTTGGCCGGGACAGATACAATGAGCAGTTCTTC.

The V gene is TRBV19, the J gene TRBJ2-1, with 10 bases matching TRBD1. V was pared by 5 bases and J by 8 bases, with 6 bases of the junction left unmatched. The CDR3 is 14 amino acids. Germline V gene lookup returns CDR1 LNHDA and CDR2 SQIVND (reference sequence). The CDR3: CASSWGQGFDEQFF. DNA of the CDR3: TGTGCCAGTAGTTGGGGACAGGGGTTCGATGAGCAGTTCTTC.